This T cell receptor beta chain was recorded in a study of tumor T cells in aggressive B-cell lymphoma. From germline, CDR1 is ENHRY and CDR2 SYGVKD. The CDR3 runs to 15 residues. The V gene lost 4 bases and the J gene lost 0 bases, with 9 bases spanning the gap. Clones were read by immunoSEQ multiplex PCR, and TCRdb kept only the in-frame ones, dropping some. The sample lists over 2,500 clones, 75% to 85% occurring once. The TCR was taken from an adult with diffuse large B cell lymphoma. Some clones in this sample may be carry-over from other donors' samples. V gene TRBV10-3 combines with J gene TRBJ1-4; D unresolved. The sample comprised tumor tissue. This CDR3 is CAISAGTTTNEKLFF. In DNA, the CDR3 is TGTGCCATCAGTGCTGGCACGACAACTAATGAAAAACTGTTTTTT.